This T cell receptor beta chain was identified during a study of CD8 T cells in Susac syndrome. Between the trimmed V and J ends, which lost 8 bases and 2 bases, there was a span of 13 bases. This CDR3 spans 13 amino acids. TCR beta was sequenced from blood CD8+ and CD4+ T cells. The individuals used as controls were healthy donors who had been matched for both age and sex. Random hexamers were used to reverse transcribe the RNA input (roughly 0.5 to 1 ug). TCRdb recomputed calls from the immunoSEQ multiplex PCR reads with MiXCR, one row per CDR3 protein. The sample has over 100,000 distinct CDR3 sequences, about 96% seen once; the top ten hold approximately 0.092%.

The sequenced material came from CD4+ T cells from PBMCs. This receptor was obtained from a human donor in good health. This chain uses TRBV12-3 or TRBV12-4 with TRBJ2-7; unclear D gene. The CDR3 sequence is CASRRQETYEQYF. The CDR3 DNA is TGTGCCAGCCGACGCCAGGAGACCTACGAGCAGTACTTC.